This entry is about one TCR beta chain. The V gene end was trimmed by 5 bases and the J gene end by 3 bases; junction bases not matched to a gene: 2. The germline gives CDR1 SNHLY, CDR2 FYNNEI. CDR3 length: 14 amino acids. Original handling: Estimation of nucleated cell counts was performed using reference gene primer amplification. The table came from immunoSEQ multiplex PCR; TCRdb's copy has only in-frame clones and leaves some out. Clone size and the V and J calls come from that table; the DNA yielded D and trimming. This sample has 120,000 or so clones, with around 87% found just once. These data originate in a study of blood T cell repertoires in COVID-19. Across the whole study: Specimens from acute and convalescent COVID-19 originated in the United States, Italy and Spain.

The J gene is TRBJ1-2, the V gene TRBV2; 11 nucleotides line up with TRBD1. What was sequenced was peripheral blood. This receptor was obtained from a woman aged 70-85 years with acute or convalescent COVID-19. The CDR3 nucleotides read TGTGCCAGCAGTCGGACAGGGGGCCACTATGGCTACACCTTC. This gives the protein CASSRTGGHYGYTF.